Below, 6 T cell receptor beta chains from the same sample are listed, as sequenced in a study of shared clonotypes between healthy human individuals. Clones were read by immunoSEQ multiplex PCR, and TCRdb kept only the in-frame ones, dropping some. The table shows under 1,100,000 clones, with about 84% occurring only once. Source material: memory CD4+ T cells from PBMCs. Specified subset: CD45RA-negative fraction. The source of these receptors is a man younger than 35 in good health. Some clones in this sample may be carry-over from other donors' samples.

The rearrangement links TRBV5-1 to TRBJ2-7; no reliable D call. Germline CDR1 and CDR2: SGHRS and YFSETQ. The length of the CDR3 is 13 residues. V lost 4 bases and J lost 0, with 8 bases in between. Written as DNA, the CDR3 is TGCGCCAGCAGCCTGCTGAGCTCCTACGAGCAGTACTTC. It codes for CASSLLSSYEQYF.

The gene calls are TRBV28 and TRBJ2-4; TRBD2 aligns across 7 bases. The J segment lost 5 bases and the V segment lost 6 bases, leaving 16 bases of the junction unmatched. The CDR3 covers 17 residues. Germline V gene data show CDR1 as MDHEN and CDR2 as SYDVKM. For the CDR3, the DNA is TGTGCCAGCAGACCAAAGCGGGATCCTCTTGGGGAAAACATTCAGTACTTC. Residues: CASRPKRDPLGENIQYF.

The V call is TRBV5-4, the J call TRBJ1-1; D uncertain. Germline V CDR1 and CDR2: SGHNT, YYREEE (reference sequence). This CDR3 is 13 amino acids long. Trimming shortened V by 2 bases and J by 5 bases, and 10 bases separated the two germline ends. The CDR3 spells CASSFEVGTEAFF. DNA for the CDR3: TGTGCCAGCAGCTTTGAGGTTGGAACTGAAGCTTTCTTT.

V usage is TRBV19 and J usage is TRBJ2-5; TRBD2 is a possible D gene (6 bases). Germline-derived CDR1 and CDR2 are LNHDA and SQIVND (reference sequence). V lost 10 bases and J lost 3, with 18 bases in between. The CDR3 is 14 residues long. CDR3 amino acids: CATRSRGGEETQYF. The CDR3 DNA follows: TGTGCCACCCGATCGCGGGGCGGGGAAGAGACCCAGTACTTC.

The genes are TRBV4-2 and TRBJ2-3, with D maybe TRBD2 (6 bases). With 1 base removed from V and 5 bases from J, the gap between germline ends came to 19 bases. Germline V gene sequence: CDR1 LGHNA, CDR2 YNFKEQ. The CDR3 is 17 residues long. CDR3 loop: CASSQAFSSDTRDTQYF. CDR3 DNA sequence: TGTGCCAGCAGCCAAGCTTTCTCTAGCGACACAAGAGATACGCAGTATTTT.

J is TRBJ2-5 and V is TRBV20-1, with no clear D. This CDR3 has 11 amino acids. CDR1 and CDR2 from the germline V gene are DFQATT and SNEGSKA (reference sequence). The V end was cut by 6 bases, the J end by 3 bases, with 8 bases between. The CDR3 DNA follows: TGCAGTGCCGATCCGGAAGAGACCCAGTACTTC. It encodes CSADPEETQYF.